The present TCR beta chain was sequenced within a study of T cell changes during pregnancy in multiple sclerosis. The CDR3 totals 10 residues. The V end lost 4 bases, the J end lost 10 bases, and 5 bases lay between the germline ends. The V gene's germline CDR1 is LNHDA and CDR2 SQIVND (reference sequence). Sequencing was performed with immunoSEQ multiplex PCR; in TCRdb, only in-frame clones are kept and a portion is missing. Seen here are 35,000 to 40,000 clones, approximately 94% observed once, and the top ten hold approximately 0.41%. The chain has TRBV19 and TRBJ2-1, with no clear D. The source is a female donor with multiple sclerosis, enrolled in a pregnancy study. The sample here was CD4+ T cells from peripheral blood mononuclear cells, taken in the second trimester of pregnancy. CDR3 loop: CASSSGEQFF. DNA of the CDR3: TGTGCCAGTAGTAGCGGAGAGCAGTTCTTC.